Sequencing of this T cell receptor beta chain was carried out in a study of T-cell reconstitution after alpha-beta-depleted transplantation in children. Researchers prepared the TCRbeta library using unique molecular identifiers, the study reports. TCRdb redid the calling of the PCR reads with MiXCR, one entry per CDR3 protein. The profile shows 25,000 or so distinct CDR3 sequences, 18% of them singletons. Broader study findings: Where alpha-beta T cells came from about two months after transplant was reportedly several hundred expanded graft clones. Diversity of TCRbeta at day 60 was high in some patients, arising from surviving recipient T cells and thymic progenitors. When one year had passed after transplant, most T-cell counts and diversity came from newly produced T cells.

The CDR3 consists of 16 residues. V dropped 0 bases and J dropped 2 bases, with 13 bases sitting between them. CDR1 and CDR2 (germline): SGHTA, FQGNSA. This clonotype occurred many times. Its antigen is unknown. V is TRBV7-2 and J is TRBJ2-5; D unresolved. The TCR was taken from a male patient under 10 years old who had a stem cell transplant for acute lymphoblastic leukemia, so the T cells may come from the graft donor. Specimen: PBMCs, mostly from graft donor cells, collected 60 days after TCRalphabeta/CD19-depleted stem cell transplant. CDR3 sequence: CASSLAVSRRQETQYF. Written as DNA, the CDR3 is TGTGCCAGCAGCTTAGCAGTGAGTCGCAGGCAAGAGACCCAGTACTTC. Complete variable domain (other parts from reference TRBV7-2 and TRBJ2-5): GAGVSQSPSNKVTEKGKDVELRCDPISGHTALYWYRQSLGQGLEFLIYFQGNSAPDKSGLPSDRFSAERTGGSVSTLTIQRTQQEDSAVYLCASSLAVSRRQETQYFGPGTRLLVL.